This entry describes one T cell receptor (beta chain). In the original processing: Scientists estimated how many nucleated cells there were by amplifying reference gene primers. Method: immunoSEQ multiplex PCR; TCRdb's copy keeps in-frame clones and lacks some. V, J and clone size were drawn from that table, and D and trimming were deduced from the DNA. The sample carries 200,000 or so clones, approximately 80% recorded once. It was during active infection that Seattle patients were enrolled and then longitudinally followed. Germline trimming cut 5 bases from V and 4 bases from J; bases unmatched to any gene: 2. The CDR3 contains 13 residues. Germline lookup yields CDR1 MNHEY and CDR2 SVGAGI. The sample belongs to a study of blood T cell repertoires in COVID-19. Across the whole study: The study drew acute and convalescent COVID-19 samples from the United States, Italy and Spain. PBMCs, B-cell-depleted T cells, or T cells were the source of the cDNA or gDNA that made up the material.

This chain connects TRBV6-5 to TRBJ2-3, with 8 bases fitting TRBD2. The sequenced sample consisted of peripheral blood. This clonotype was obtained from an elderly woman with COVID-19, enrolled during active disease. CDR3 nucleotide sequence: TGTGCCAGCAGTAGGACTAGCCCAGATACGCAGTATTTT. Residues: CASSRTSPDTQYF.